This section outlines one T cell receptor (beta chain) sequence together with its context. The read ends 3 residues before the CDR3 terminus; that terminus is restored from the germline J gene. This entry is derived from a study of T cells in women clearing cervical HPV infection. At the level of the study: Case blood was drawn when the lesion was first found; control blood after infection became undetectable.

Dot-blot hybridization genotyped cervical HPV amplified with MY09/MY11 PCR. TCRdb's copy holds only in-frame clones and misses some; the assay was immunoSEQ multiplex PCR. The specimen's table records roughly 22,000 clones. Germline values: CDR1 LNHDA, CDR2 SQIVND (reference sequence). This CDR3 has 13 residues. The TCR comes from a woman aged 18 to 69 with a cervical HPV16 infection that either progressed to CIN3+ or cleared (not recorded which). The V and J genes are TRBV19 and TRBJ2-2; weak D call: TRBD2 (5 bases). Specimen: blood buffy coat. CDR3 DNA, as far as it was read: TGTGCCAGTAGAGCGGACGGTGGAGATAAG. Translation: CASRADGGDK. From start to end, the CDR3 is CASRADGGDKLFF.